One and the same sample provided the 19 T cell receptor beta chains below, sequenced in a study of regulatory T cells in long-lasting Graves disease. Time point in this sample: newly diagnosed GD, antithyroid drugs for less than 3 months. Extracted PBMC RNA gave rise to the TCR library. CDR3-region Arm-PCR and iRepertoire HTBI primers produced the TCR beta libraries. TCRdb re-called the multiplex PCR reads with MiXCR, one entry per CDR3 protein. The data contain 420,000 or so distinct CDR3 sequences, over 15% of them singletons. These same records also appear under a second study, on T cells in Graves' hyperthyroidism and ophthalmopathy.

This material consisted of peripheral blood mononuclear cells (PBMCs), taken at new diagnosis, from a patient treated with antithyroid drugs. The receptors derive from a woman aged 18-35 years with Graves disease.

This sequence joins TRBV12-3 or TRBV12-4 and TRBJ1-1, with a possible D match to TRBD1 (5 bases). This CDR3 has 11 amino acids. V was clipped by 8 bases and J by 4 bases, with 8 bases between them. CDR3 coding DNA: TGTGCCAGCCTAGGGACCACTGAAGCTTTCTTT. It translates to CASLGTTEAFF.

This chain uses TRBV7-2 with TRBJ2-1, with TRBD2 identical over 11 bases. Germline V gene data show CDR1 as SGHTA and CDR2 as FQGNSA. The trim removed 7 bases at V and 2 bases at J, leaving 4 bases unmatched. CDR3 length: 15 amino acids. CDR3 nucleotides: TGTGCCAGCAATAGCGGGAGGGCTACCTACAATGAGCAGTTCTTC. Its translation is CASNSGRATYNEQFF.

This clonotype was counted a few times. The rearrangement links TRBV6-1 to TRBJ2-6, with D unresolved. Trimming pared 7 bases from V and 4 bases from J, leaving 23 bases between. CDR1 MNHNS and CDR2 SASEGT come from the germline V gene. The CDR3 extends over 18 amino acids. CDR3 region: CASTRGPGVRRGANVLTF. CDR3 DNA: TGTGCCAGCACCCGAGGACCCGGTGTGAGAAGGGGGGCCAACGTCCTGACTTTC.

This clonotype was counted a few times. The rearrangement uses TRBV19 and TRBJ1-1; 7 bases are shared with TRBD1. Germline V gives CDR1 LNHDA, CDR2 SQIVND (reference sequence). This CDR3 comprises 15 residues. With V trimmed by 6 bases and J by 4 bases, 11 bases remained unmatched. Here the CDR3 DNA reads TGTGCCAGTAGCACTTCGAGGGGGCGAGGCACTGAAGCTTTCTTT. Translating it yields CASSTSRGRGTEAFF. Combining the CDR3 with reference TRBV19 and TRBJ1-1 gives the whole variable domain DGGITQSPKYLFRKEGQNVTLSCEQNLNHDAMYWYRQDPGQGLRLIYYSQIVNDFQKGDIAEGYSVSREKKESFPLTVTSAQKNPTAFYLCASSTSRGRGTEAFFGQGTRLTVV.

This clonotype was seen repeatedly, ten times or more. The V gene is TRBV6-1, the J gene TRBJ1-2, with 10 bases matching TRBD1. Germline CDR1 is MNHNS and CDR2 is SASEGT. V dropped 2 bases and J dropped 8; count of bases not matched to a gene: 8. The CDR3 spans 15 residues. The CDR3 nucleotides read TGTGCCAGCAGTGAAAGGGATGGGACAGGGGACGGCTACACCTTC. Amino acid sequence: CASSERDGTGDGYTF.

The table lists this clonotype with many counts. The genes are TRBV3-1 and TRBJ1-1, with a tentative D call TRBD1 (5 bases). Trimming cost V 3 bases and J 2 bases, with 13 bases left between them. Per germline, CDR1 LGHDT and CDR2 YNNKEL (reference sequence). The CDR3 has 15 amino acids. DNA for the CDR3: TGTGCCAGCAGCCAGAGTGGACAAATTAACACTGAAGCTTTCTTT. It specifies CASSQSGQINTEAFF.

V is TRBV10-3 and J is TRBJ2-1; 13 bases line up with TRBD2. V lost 3 bases, J lost 14 bases, and 10 bases stayed unmatched. The germline gives CDR1 ENHRY, CDR2 SYGVKD. This CDR3 region has 15 residues. In DNA, the CDR3 is TGTGCCATCAGTGAATTAGGGACTAGCGGGAAGCAGGAGTTCTTC. It specifies CAISELGTSGKQEFF.

This clonotype was recorded a few times. V is TRBV5-1 and J is TRBJ1-4; maybe TRBD1 (6 bases). The CDR3 runs 14 residues. The germline CDR1 and CDR2 sequences are SGHRS and YFSETQ. Trimming cost V 0 bases and J 11 bases, with 14 bases left between them. The DNA for the CDR3 is TGCGCCAGCAGCTTGGGACAGGCGCTAGTGAAACTGTTTTTT. It translates to CASSLGQALVKLFF.

Many counts were recorded for this clonotype. The chain has TRBV7-9 and TRBJ2-1; the D call may be TRBD1 or TRBD2 (5 bases each). This CDR3 is built from 17 residues. V was clipped by 6 bases and J by 9 bases, with 27 bases between them. Germline assignment: CDR1 SEHNR and CDR2 FQNEAQ (reference sequence). This CDR3 is CASSLAIWGNREGEQFF. DNA for the CDR3: TGTGCCAGCAGTCTAGCAATCTGGGGCAACCGGGAAGGTGAGCAGTTCTTC.

The sample holds many counts of this clonotype. The chain links TRBV7-9 to TRBJ1-2; tentatively, D is TRBD1 (6 bases). Per germline, CDR1 SEHNR and CDR2 FQNEAQ (reference sequence). Trimming pared 3 bases from V and 3 bases from J, leaving 11 bases between. CDR3 size: 14 residues. The CDR3 reads CASSLRTEDYGYTF. CDR3 sequence (DNA): TGTGCCAGCAGCTTGAGGACAGAGGACTATGGCTACACCTTC.

This clonotype has ten or more counts. This chain uses TRBV24-1 with TRBJ2-7; 15 bases agree with TRBD2. The CDR3 spans 22 residues. Trimming removed 0 bases from V and 0 bases from J; junction bases left unmatched: 14. Germline V gene lookup returns CDR1 KGHDR and CDR2 SFDVKD. CDR3 amino acids: CATSDLQIRTSGRADTSYEQYF. CDR3 DNA sequence: TGTGCCACCAGTGATTTGCAAATTAGGACTAGCGGGAGGGCGGACACCTCCTACGAGCAGTACTTC.

This clonotype was recorded a few times. This chain joins TRBV20-1 and TRBJ1-1, with TRBD1 matching 8 bases. The V gene end was trimmed by 5 bases and the J gene end by 7 bases; junction bases not matched to a gene: 9. CDR1 and CDR2 (germline): DFQATT, SNEGSKA (reference sequence). The CDR3 extends over 13 amino acids. The chain's CDR3 is CSAELQGTGEAFF. CDR3 nucleotide sequence: TGCAGTGCTGAATTACAGGGGACAGGTGAAGCTTTCTTT.

This clonotype was observed at least ten times. The chain joins TRBV18 to TRBJ2-5; 7 bases map to TRBD1. There are 16 residues in the CDR3. V shed 5 bases, J shed 5 bases, and the junction held 14 bases outside the gene matches. Germline V gives CDR1 KGHSH, CDR2 LQKENI. CDR3 coding DNA: TGTGCCAGCTCAACAAACGCCCCGACGACAGGGGAGACCCAGTACTTC. This gives the protein CASSTNAPTTGETQYF.

Ten or more counts support this clonotype. CDR3 nucleotides: TGTGCCAGCAGTTTGGTCTCTAGCGGGAGGCAAGATACGCAGTATTTT. Protein sequence: CASSLVSSGRQDTQYF. The chain carries TRBV28 and TRBJ2-3; 11 nucleotides match TRBD2. Germline loops: CDR1 MDHEN, CDR2 SYDVKM. The CDR3 consists of 16 residues. V trimming: 3 bases; J trimming: 5 bases; junction bases outside the gene matches: 7.

Comments on this clonotype: One base separates it from a far larger clone, so it is likely a read error. The J gene is TRBJ2-1, the V gene TRBV10-3; 13 nucleotides match TRBD2. Germline V gene sequence: CDR1 ENHRY, CDR2 SYGVKD. The CDR3 spans 16 residues. V trimming: 10 bases; J trimming: 7 bases; junction bases outside the gene matches: 13. CDR3 bases: TGTGCCAGAAGTTCAAGGGGGACTAGCGGGGTTAATGAGCAGTTCTTC. Protein product: CARSSRGTSGVNEQFF.

V gene TRBV5-6 combines with J gene TRBJ2-2, with D unclear. The CDR3 length is 12 residues. CDR1 is SGHDT and CDR2 is YYEEEE in the germline V gene. Deletions cut 4 bases from V and 10 bases from J, with 11 bases between. The CDR3 region is CASSVDPLELFF. The CDR3 coding sequence is TGTGCCAGCAGCGTGGACCCTCTGGAGCTGTTTTTT.

This clonotype has a count of ten or more. The gene calls are TRBV20-1 and TRBJ2-7; D remains ambiguous. CDR3 length: 15 residues. V lost 0 bases to trimming and J lost 0 bases, with 12 bases between them. The germline CDR1 and CDR2 sequences are DFQATT and SNEGSKA (reference sequence). CDR3 nucleotides: TGCAGTGCTAGAGATCGGGTAGGCATCTCCTACGAGCAGTACTTC. This codes for CSARDRVGISYEQYF.

J is TRBJ2-3 and V is TRBV29-1; perhaps TRBD2 as D (7 bases). The V and J ends lost 7 bases and 1 base respectively, with 18 bases between them. CDR3 length: 15 amino acids. Germline V gives CDR1 SQVTM, CDR2 ANQGSEA. CDR3 nucleotide sequence: TGCAGCGCTTACGGGGGGCAGCTCCGCACAGATACGCAGTATTTT. It encodes CSAYGGQLRTDTQYF.

This clonotype was detected many times. V usage is TRBV4-3 and J usage is TRBJ2-5; D gene ambiguous. The V end lost 0 bases, the J end lost 5 bases, and 7 bases lay between the germline ends. The V gene's germline CDR1 is LGHNA and CDR2 YSLEER. CDR3 size: 13 residues. The chain's CDR3 is CASSQEFEETQYF. In nucleotides, the CDR3 is TGCGCCAGCAGCCAAGAATTCGAGGAGACCCAGTACTTC.